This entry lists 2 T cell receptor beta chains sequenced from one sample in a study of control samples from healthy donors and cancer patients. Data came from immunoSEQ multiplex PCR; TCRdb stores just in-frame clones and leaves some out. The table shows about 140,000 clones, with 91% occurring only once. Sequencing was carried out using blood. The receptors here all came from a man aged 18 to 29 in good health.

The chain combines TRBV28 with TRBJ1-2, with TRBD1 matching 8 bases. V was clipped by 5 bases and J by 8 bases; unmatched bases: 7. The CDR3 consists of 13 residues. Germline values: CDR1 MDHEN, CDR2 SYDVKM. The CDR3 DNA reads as TGTGCCAGCAGTCCGGGACAGGTAAAGGGCTACACCTTC. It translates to CASSPGQVKGYTF.

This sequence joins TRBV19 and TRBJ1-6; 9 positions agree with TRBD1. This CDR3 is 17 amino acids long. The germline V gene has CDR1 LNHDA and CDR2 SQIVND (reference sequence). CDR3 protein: CAVGVVQGASYNSPLHF. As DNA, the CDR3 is TGTGCAGTTGGAGTGGTACAGGGGGCCTCCTATAATTCACCCCTCCACTTT. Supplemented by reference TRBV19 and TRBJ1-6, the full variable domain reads DGGITQSPKYLFRKEGQNVTLSCEQNLNHDAMYWYRQDPGQGLRLIYYSQIVNDFQKGDIAEGYSVSREKKESFPLTVTSAQKNPTAFYLCAVGVVQGASYNSPLHFGNGTRLTVT.